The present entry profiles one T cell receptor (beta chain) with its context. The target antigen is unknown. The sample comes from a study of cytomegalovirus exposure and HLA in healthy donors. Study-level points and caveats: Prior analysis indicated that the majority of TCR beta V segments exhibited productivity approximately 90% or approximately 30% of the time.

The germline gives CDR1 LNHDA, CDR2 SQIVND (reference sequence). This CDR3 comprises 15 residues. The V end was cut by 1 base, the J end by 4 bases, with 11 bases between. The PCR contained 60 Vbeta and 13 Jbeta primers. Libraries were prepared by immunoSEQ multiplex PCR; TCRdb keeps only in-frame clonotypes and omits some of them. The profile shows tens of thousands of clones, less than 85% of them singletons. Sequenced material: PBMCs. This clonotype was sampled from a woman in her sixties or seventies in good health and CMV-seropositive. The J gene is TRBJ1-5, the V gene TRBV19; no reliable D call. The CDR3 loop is CASSIGASGNQPQHF. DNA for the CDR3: TGTGCCAGTAGTATAGGCGCCAGCGGGAATCAGCCCCAGCATTTT.